The 28 T cell receptor beta chains below come from one sample, sequenced in a study of neurological immune-mediated disorders. TCRdb reanalysed the 5' RACE reads using MiXCR and keeps one entry per CDR3 protein. Here the sample spans roughly 59,000 distinct CDR3 sequences, roughly 5% being singletons. The sequencing sample was made of PBMCs. Receptors originate from a human donor with multiple sclerosis. The donor label of this sample is uncertain.

This clonotype has at least ten counts. V usage is TRBV29-1 and J usage is TRBJ2-5, with D possibly matching TRBD1 (5 bases). Germline V CDR1 and CDR2: SQVTM, ANQGSEA. The CDR3 totals 11 residues. Trimming removed 3 bases from V and 10 bases from J, with 12 bases in between. The CDR3 DNA is TGCAGCGTTGAGGGGCCGTCCAACCAGTACTTC. This gives the protein CSVEGPSNQYF.

The chain recombines TRBV18 with TRBJ1-2, with D unresolved. V was clipped by 0 bases and J by 4 bases, with 12 bases between them. The germline CDR1 and CDR2 sequences are KGHSH and LQKENI. The length of the CDR3 is 15 residues. Written as DNA, the CDR3 is TGTGCCAGCTCACCACCGTCTGGGGATAGCTATGGCTACACCTTC. Translating it yields CASSPPSGDSYGYTF.

At least ten counts were recorded for this clonotype. The chain employs TRBV10-3 and TRBJ1-2, with 7 bases aligning to TRBD1. The CDR3 runs to 13 residues. Germline lookup yields CDR1 ENHRY and CDR2 SYGVKD. J lost 0 bases, V lost 11 bases, and 6 bases had no gene match. The CDR3 DNA reads as TGTGCCGGGACAGCTCAAACTAACTATGGCTACACCTTC. The encoded protein is CAGTAQTNYGYTF.

The sample holds many counts of this clonotype. The V and J genes are TRBV20-1 and TRBJ1-5; no definite D call. The germline V gene has CDR1 DFQATT and CDR2 SNEGSKA (reference sequence). The CDR3 runs 11 residues. Trimming removed 3 bases from V and 11 bases from J, with 11 bases in between. The CDR3 is CSARGFGTQHF. For the CDR3, the DNA is TGCAGTGCTAGGGGGTTCGGGACCCAGCATTTT.

This clonotype came up many times. J is TRBJ1-5 and V is TRBV14; D call uncertain. Deletions cut 4 bases from V and 9 bases from J, with 13 bases between. The CDR3 contains 13 residues. Germline V gene lookup returns CDR1 SGHDN and CDR2 FVKESK. The chain's CDR3 is CASSRSLGRPQHF. CDR3 DNA: TGTGCCAGCAGCCGAAGCCTAGGCCGGCCCCAGCATTTT. Combining the CDR3 with reference TRBV14 and TRBJ1-5 gives the whole variable domain EAGVTQFPSHSVIEKGQTVTLRCDPISGHDNLYWYRRVMGKEIKFLLHFVKESKQDESGMPNNRFLAERTGGTYSTLKVQPAELEDSGVYFCASSRSLGRPQHFGDGTRLSIL.

This clonotype was picked up many times. The chain combines TRBV2 with TRBJ2-5; 9 bases are a match to TRBD1. After removal of 2 bases from V and 4 bases from J, the junction contained 8 bases not matched to a gene. CDR1 is SNHLY and CDR2 is FYNNEI in the germline V gene. The CDR3 is 16 amino acids. The DNA of the CDR3 is TGTGCCAGCAGTGAATCCTTAGCGACAGGGGGAGAGACCCAGTACTTC. Protein product: CASSESLATGGETQYF.

This clonotype showed up many times. This chain links TRBV7-9 with TRBJ2-7; 7 bases fit TRBD2. Per the germline V gene, CDR1 is SEHNR and CDR2 is FQNEAQ (reference sequence). The CDR3 sequence is 12 residues long. J lost 4 bases, V lost 8 bases, and 5 bases had no gene match. In nucleotides, the CDR3 is TGTGCCAGCGTCGGGGAGGGATACGAGCAGTACTTC. Translation gives CASVGEGYEQYF.

This clonotype was recorded many times. J is TRBJ1-5 and V is TRBV20-1, with no clear D. The CDR3 extends over 14 amino acids. Germline V gives CDR1 DFQATT, CDR2 SNEGSKA (reference sequence). The V end was cut by 3 bases, the J end by 6 bases, with 15 bases between. CDR3 protein: CSASPGLHSQPQHF. CDR3 nucleotides: TGCAGTGCTAGCCCTGGACTCCACAGTCAGCCCCAGCATTTT.

This clonotype occurred many times. The chain employs TRBV10-2 and TRBJ2-7, with TRBD1 matching 7 bases. Looked up from germline, CDR1 is WSHSY and CDR2 is SAAADI. CDR3 length: 15 amino acids. V dropped 3 bases and J dropped 3; count of bases not matched to a gene: 8. The CDR3 DNA is TGCGCCAGCAGTGACCGGGACAGCCAGGACTACGAGCAGTACTTC. Translation gives CASSDRDSQDYEQYF.

This clonotype has just a few counts. The chain is built from TRBV5-1 and TRBJ2-1, with TRBD2 identical over 12 bases. V lost 3 bases to trimming and J lost 6 bases; unmatched junction nucleotides: 10. Germline V CDR1 and CDR2: SGHRS, YFSETQ. This CDR3 has 17 residues. Here the CDR3 reads CASSWPALAGGRNEQFF. CDR3 DNA sequence: TGCGCCAGCAGCTGGCCCGCCCTAGCGGGGGGGCGCAATGAGCAGTTCTTC. The whole variable domain, remainder taken from reference TRBV5-1 and TRBJ2-1, is KAGVTQTPRYLIKTRGQQVTLSCSPISGHRSVSWYQQTPGQGLQFLFEYFSETQRNKGNFPGRFSGRQFSNSRSEMNVSTLELGDSALYLCASSWPALAGGRNEQFFGPGTRLTVL.

This chain joins TRBV20-1 and TRBJ1-2, with D perhaps matching TRBD1 (6 bases). V dropped 4 bases and J dropped 3 bases, with 15 bases sitting between them. The CDR3 totals 14 residues. Germline loops: CDR1 DFQATT, CDR2 SNEGSKA (reference sequence). The DNA of the CDR3 is TGCAGTGCTATCTTAGGGGGGGCCCACTATGGCTACACCTTC. It translates to CSAILGGAHYGYTF.

There are many counts of this clonotype. This chain links TRBV5-1 with TRBJ2-5; D is ambiguous. The CDR3 extends over 16 amino acids. The V end lost 4 bases, the J end lost 5 bases, and 21 bases lay between the germline ends. Germline loops: CDR1 SGHRS, CDR2 YFSETQ. The CDR3: CASSRSGPHLRETQYF. As DNA, the CDR3 is TGCGCCAGCAGCCGCTCCGGGCCTCACCTCCGGGAGACCCAGTACTTC.

This clonotype has at least ten counts. The rearrangement joins TRBV5-1 to TRBJ1-2; no reliable D call. The germline V gene encodes CDR1 SGHRS and CDR2 YFSETQ. The CDR3 has 13 amino acids. Trimming cost V 1 base and J 8 bases, with 12 bases left between them. Here the CDR3 reads CASSLQTAGGYTF. The CDR3 DNA reads as TGCGCCAGCAGCTTGCAGACTGCCGGAGGCTACACCTTC.

This clonotype was counted ten times or more. The chain is built from TRBV5-1 and TRBJ1-2; perhaps TRBD1 as D (5 bases). The CDR3 loop spans 13 amino acids. CDR1 and CDR2 from the germline V gene are SGHRS and YFSETQ. Trimming pared 4 bases from V and 6 bases from J, leaving 13 bases between. CDR3 amino acids: CASSLGASDGYTF. In nucleotides, the CDR3 is TGCGCCAGCAGCCTCGGGGCTAGCGATGGCTACACCTTC.

This clonotype was recorded many times. This chain's CDR3 is CASSLAPREYHPYEQYF. For the CDR3, the DNA is TGCGCCAGCAGCTTGGCCCCGAGGGAATACCATCCCTACGAGCAGTACTTC. This chain joins TRBV5-1 and TRBJ2-7; D is perhaps TRBD2 (5 bases). Germline V gives CDR1 SGHRS, CDR2 YFSETQ. Trimming shortened V by 0 bases and J by 2 bases, and 18 bases separated the two germline ends. CDR3 length equals 17 residues.

This clonotype showed up many times. The chain carries TRBV5-1 and TRBJ2-6; tentatively, D is TRBD2 (6 bases). The CDR3 contains 16 residues. The V and J ends lost 1 base and 0 bases respectively, with 8 bases between them. Germline-derived CDR1 and CDR2 are SGHRS and YFSETQ. This chain's CDR3 is CASSLFGGSGANVLTF. CDR3 in DNA: TGCGCCAGCAGCTTGTTCGGGGGCTCTGGGGCCAACGTCCTGACTTTC. Drawing the rest from reference TRBV5-1 and TRBJ2-6, the complete variable domain is KAGVTQTPRYLIKTRGQQVTLSCSPISGHRSVSWYQQTPGQGLQFLFEYFSETQRNKGNFPGRFSGRQFSNSRSEMNVSTLELGDSALYLCASSLFGGSGANVLTFGAGSRLTVL.

This clonotype has at least ten counts. The chain carries TRBV29-1 and TRBJ1-2; D remains ambiguous. The CDR3 consists of 11 residues. The germline CDR1 and CDR2 sequences are SQVTM and ANQGSEA. Here the CDR3 DNA reads TGCACCCTAGGCCCCCCCTATGGCTACACCTTC. This codes for CTLGPPYGYTF.

This clonotype was observed many times. The chain carries TRBV5-1 and TRBJ2-7; D uncertain. The CDR3 loop spans 13 amino acids. Trimming took 3 bases from V and 2 from J, leaving 9 bases between them. Per germline, CDR1 SGHRS and CDR2 YFSETQ. This chain's CDR3 is CASSSGRAYEQYF. The CDR3 DNA reads TGCGCCAGCAGCTCTGGCCGGGCCTACGAGCAGTACTTC.

This clonotype was recorded many times. The chain links TRBV6-6 to TRBJ2-7; D might be TRBD2 (6 bases). CDR3 length: 13 amino acids. Germline V CDR1 and CDR2: MNHNY, SVGAGI (reference sequence). Trimming removed 2 bases from V and 6 bases from J, with 11 bases in between. The CDR3 region is CASSYPRTIEQYF. In nucleotides, the CDR3 is TGTGCCAGCAGTTACCCCAGGACTATCGAGCAGTACTTC.

This clonotype was observed at least ten times. The rearrangement uses TRBV12-3 or TRBV12-4 and TRBJ2-6; D unresolved. This CDR3 is 13 amino acids long. The germline V and J ends were trimmed by 7 bases and 1 base, with 5 bases remaining between them. CDR3 sequence (DNA): TGTGCCAGCACCCGATCTGGGGCCAACGTCCTGACTTTC. Translated: CASTRSGANVLTF.

This clonotype was recorded many times. The chain employs TRBV24-1 and TRBJ2-3; 8 positions match TRBD1. Germline V CDR1 and CDR2: KGHDR, SFDVKD. Trimming removed 2 bases from V and 11 bases from J; junction bases left unmatched: 11. CDR3 size: 15 residues. CDR3 residues: CATSDSPPGGEKQYF. The CDR3 coding sequence is TGTGCCACCAGTGATTCCCCTCCAGGGGGCGAAAAGCAGTATTTT.

This clonotype was found many times. V gene TRBV9 combines with J gene TRBJ2-1, with D perhaps TRBD1 (5 bases). CDR3 length equals 13 residues. Per the germline V gene, CDR1 is SGDLS and CDR2 is YYNGEE. V was trimmed by 3 bases and J by 8 bases, leaving 12 bases between them. CDR3 loop: CASSDTQGDEQFF. The CDR3 DNA reads TGTGCCAGCAGCGACACGCAGGGTGATGAGCAGTTCTTC.

At least ten counts were recorded for this clonotype. This sequence joins TRBV3-1 and TRBJ1-1; D is undetermined. Germline values: CDR1 LGHDT, CDR2 YNNKEL (reference sequence). V was cut by 4 bases and J by 6 bases, with 15 bases left in between. This CDR3 is built from 14 residues. The CDR3 region has the DNA TGTGCCAGCAGCCCCCTGGGGTTCGATCCTGAAGCTTTCTTT. This sequence encodes CASSPLGFDPEAFF.

This clonotype was picked up many times. V and J are TRBV11-2 and TRBJ1-6; unclear D gene. The germline V and J ends were trimmed by 5 bases and 6 bases, with 8 bases remaining between them. The CDR3 is made up of 13 amino acids. Germline V CDR1 and CDR2: SGHAT, FQNNGV. CDR3 amino acids: CASSARGNSPLHF. For the CDR3, the DNA is TGTGCCAGCAGCGCCCGGGGTAATTCACCCCTCCACTTT.

The table lists this clonotype with many counts. The chain couples TRBV5-1 to TRBJ2-5; 7 bases are a match to TRBD1. This CDR3 has 16 amino acids. J gave up 1 base and V 4 bases, and 10 bases lay outside the gene matches. Germline lookup yields CDR1 SGHRS and CDR2 YFSETQ. CDR3 sequence: CASSQSRGLTQETQYF. As DNA, the CDR3 is TGCGCCAGCAGCCAGTCTAGGGGGCTGACCCAAGAGACCCAGTACTTC.

This clonotype was seen many times. The chain links TRBV7-8 to TRBJ1-6, with 8 positions matching TRBD1. Per the germline V gene, CDR1 is SGHVS and CDR2 is FQNEAQ. The CDR3 covers 17 residues. V dropped 5 bases and J dropped 9; count of bases not matched to a gene: 15. The CDR3 loop is CASSRRQGTSGGSPLHF. CDR3 DNA: TGTGCCAGCAGCCGCCGACAGGGGACCTCCGGTGGTTCACCCCTCCACTTT.

This clonotype was observed at least ten times. The chain carries TRBV2 and TRBJ1-5; 8 bases are a match to TRBD1. With V trimmed by 6 bases and J by 2 bases, 6 bases remained unmatched. Germline CDR1 SNHLY, CDR2 FYNNEI. This CDR3 has 15 amino acids. CDR3 residues: CASRAPGGGNQPQHF. The CDR3 DNA reads as TGTGCCAGCAGAGCACCAGGGGGCGGCAATCAGCCCCAGCATTTT.

This clonotype was seen a handful of times. The J gene is TRBJ2-4, the V gene TRBV27; D uncertain. V lost 6 bases to trimming and J lost 7 bases, with 13 bases between them. The V gene's germline CDR1 is MNHEY and CDR2 SMNVEV (reference sequence). CDR3 length: 13 amino acids. CDR3 sequence: CASRNGWMNIQYF. CDR3 coding DNA: TGTGCCAGCAGGAATGGATGGATGAACATTCAGTACTTC.